The rows below give T cell receptor beta chains drawn from one sample of a study of shared clonotypes between healthy human individuals. The assay was immunoSEQ multiplex PCR, and TCRdb's table has in-frame clones only and misses some. The sample carries 1.5 million to 2.5 million clones, roughly 95% recorded once. The sample taken for sequencing was naive CD8+ T cells sorted from blood. The receptors here all came from a man between 18 and 35 years old in good health. CDR3s include the opening cysteine and the closing phenylalanine or tryptophan. Each record gives: CDR3 protein, CDR3 DNA, D gene, J gene, V gene, clone size. The D gene is left open where the match is weak. Expanded clones are given a class, and other clones once, few, many or no size at all.

CDR3: CASSPGQGGGEKLFF
DNA: TGTGCCAGCAGCCCCGGACAGGGGGGAGGTGAAAAACTGTTTTTT
D: TRBD1
J: TRBJ1-4
V: TRBV9
size: NA

CDR3: CASSEGQGGSYEQYF
DNA: TGTGCCAGCAGTGAAGGACAGGGAGGCTCCTACGAGCAGTACTTC
D: TRBD1
J: TRBJ2-7
V: TRBV25-1
size: NA

CDR3: CASSIWTDQPQHF
DNA: TGTGCCAGTAGTATATGGACGGATCAGCCCCAGCATTTT
D: NA
J: TRBJ1-5
V: TRBV19
size: NA

CDR3: CASSQVGQTEAFF
DNA: TGCGCCAGCAGCCAAGTCGGACAGACTGAAGCTTTCTTT
D: NA
J: TRBJ1-1
V: TRBV4-1
size: NA

CDR3: CASSQGTLLGPQHF
DNA: TGCGCCAGCAGCCAAGGGACGTTATTAGGGCCCCAGCATTTT
D: NA
J: TRBJ1-5
V: TRBV4-1
size: NA

CDR3: CASSLLFGDGYTF
DNA: TGTGCCAGCAGTTTATTATTCGGGGATGGCTACACCTTC
D: NA
J: TRBJ1-2
V: TRBV27
size: NA

CDR3: CASSLWGQPQHF
DNA: TGTGCCAGCAGTTTATGGGGTCAGCCCCAGCATTTT
D: NA
J: TRBJ1-5
V: TRBV28
size: few

CDR3: CASSVVDRPNYGYTF
DNA: TGTGCCAGCAGCGTAGTGGACAGACCTAACTATGGCTACACCTTC
D: NA
J: TRBJ1-2
V: TRBV9
size: NA

CDR3: CASRPTGANTEAFF
DNA: TGTGCCAGCAGGCCTACAGGGGCGAACACTGAAGCTTTCTTT
D: TRBD1
J: TRBJ1-1
V: TRBV27
size: NA

CDR3: CASSPQGREQYF
DNA: TGTGCCAGCAGCCCCCAGGGGAGGGAGCAGTACTTC
D: NA
J: TRBJ2-7
V: TRBV2
size: NA

CDR3: CAISGTDYSYEQYF
DNA: TGTGCCATCAGTGGGACGGATTATTCCTACGAGCAGTACTTC
D: NA
J: TRBJ2-7
V: TRBV10-3
size: NA

CDR3: CASSLRGADTEAFF
DNA: TGCGCCAGCAGCTTGCGGGGGGCAGACACTGAAGCTTTCTTT
D: NA
J: TRBJ1-1
V: TRBV5-1
size: NA

CDR3: CASSEGLNNGGVNTEAFF
DNA: TGCGCCAGCAGCGAAGGATTAAACAACGGCGGTGTGAACACTGAAGCTTTCTTT
D: NA
J: TRBJ1-1
V: TRBV4-3
size: NA

CDR3: CASSIDGETGELFF
DNA: TGTGCCAGTAGTATAGATGGGGAGACCGGGGAGCTGTTTTTT
D: NA
J: TRBJ2-2
V: TRBV19
size: NA

CDR3: CASSQDLVGDGYTF
DNA: TGTGCCAGCAGCCAAGACCTGGTAGGGGATGGCTACACCTTC
D: NA
J: TRBJ1-2
V: TRBV4-2
size: few

CDR3: CASSDGRMELFF
DNA: TGCGCCAGCAGTGATGGCCGGATGGAACTGTTTTTT
D: NA
J: TRBJ1-4
V: TRBV10-2
size: NA

CDR3: CASSQTGYSEKLFF
DNA: TGTGCCAGCAGCCAGACAGGGTATTCTGAAAAACTGTTTTTT
D: TRBD1
J: TRBJ1-4
V: TRBV7-9
size: NA

CDR3: CASSYPQGRSEQYF
DNA: TGTGCCAGCAGTTACCCTCAAGGACGGAGCGAGCAGTACTTC
D: NA
J: TRBJ2-7
V: TRBV6-7
size: NA

CDR3: CASSYDRYEQYF
DNA: TGTGCCAGCAGCTATGACCGTTACGAGCAGTACTTC
D: NA
J: TRBJ2-7
V: TRBV11-2
size: once

CDR3: CASSLANAGYEQYF
DNA: TGTGCCAGCAGCTTGGCCAACGCCGGCTACGAGCAGTACTTC
D: NA
J: TRBJ2-7
V: TRBV5-6
size: NA

CDR3: CASKGPSYEQYF
DNA: TGTGCCAGTAAAGGACCCTCATACGAGCAGTACTTC
D: NA
J: TRBJ2-7
V: TRBV19
size: NA

CDR3: CAWSAGNEQFF
DNA: TGTGCCTGGAGTGCAGGGAATGAGCAGTTCTTC
D: NA
J: TRBJ2-1
V: TRBV30
size: NA

CDR3: CASSYELAGGSDTQYF
DNA: TGTGCCAGCAGTTACGAGCTAGCGGGGGGCTCAGATACGCAGTATTTT
D: TRBD2
J: TRBJ2-3
V: TRBV6-5
size: NA

CDR3: CASTPGQTNYGYTF
DNA: TGTGCCAGTACCCCGGGACAGACTAACTATGGCTACACCTTC
D: TRBD1
J: TRBJ1-2
V: TRBV19
size: NA